This TCR beta chain was captured by sequencing in a study of beta chain features in type 1 diabetes. Germline V gene lookup returns CDR1 SGHTA and CDR2 FQGNSA. The V gene lost 1 base and the J gene lost 7 bases, with 13 bases spanning the gap. The CDR3 is made up of 15 amino acids. The entirety of the isolated RNA underwent reverse transcription, so expressed TCRB transcripts were sequenced. The protocol was immunoSEQ multiplex PCR, while the TCRdb copy is restricted to in-frame clones and leaves out a portion. Counted here are about 150,000 clones, about 8.1% occurring once; the ten biggest clones make up 0.65%. Concerning this clone itself: What it recognizes is unknown.

Study-wide results and caveats: Equally in patients and controls, PCR might preferentially amplify shorter templates. All four CD4+ subsets of Type 1 diabetes patients contained TCRB CDR3s that were moderately but significantly shorter.

The chain is built from TRBV7-2 and TRBJ2-2; D remains ambiguous. This receptor was identified in a man between 18 and 29 years old in good health. The sample comprised central memory CD4+ T cells from blood. CDR3 sequence reads: CASSLGHGFGGELFF. The CDR3 DNA reads TGTGCCAGCAGCTTAGGACACGGATTCGGCGGGGAGCTGTTTTTT.